This TCR beta chain was sequenced in a study of blood T cells in healthy people across ages. Points from the study as a whole: Roughly linear age-related decline in beta diversity appeared, significant by age about 40. Long-lived donors carried more naive CD4+ cells and greater diversity than aged donors.

Germline values: CDR1 SEHNR, CDR2 FQNEAQ (reference sequence). CDR3 length: 15 residues. V lost 0 bases to trimming and J lost 2 bases, with 10 bases between them. This clonotype has just a few counts. Its antigen is not known. Next came a second PCR, run for about 7 to 12 cycles, which used a sample-barcoded 5' primer along with a J-beta primer mix. TCRdb recomputed calls from the 5' RACE reads with MiXCR, one row per CDR3 protein. The sample lists about 800,000 distinct CDR3 sequences, approximately 25% occurring once. The data were also submitted as part of a second study, on T cells of mothers and their children. This second report adds: At a sensitivity of roughly 90 clones per million clonotypes, no persistent microchimeric T cell clones appeared.

This chain links TRBV7-9 with TRBJ2-5, with D tentatively TRBD1 or TRBD2 (5 bases each). The specimen sequenced was blood. This receptor was taken from a boy between 10 and 17 years old in good health. Written as DNA, the CDR3 is TGTGCCAGCAGCTTAGCCGGGGCCGAACAAGAGACCCAGTACTTC. Protein product: CASSLAGAEQETQYF.